The clone carrying this TCR beta chain showed up just a few times. Its target is unknown. The data were obtained in a study of blood T cells in healthy people across ages. General study findings and limits: Diversity estimates from one million T cells were considered underestimates. With age, beta diversity per million T cells declined roughly linearly, significantly by 30 to 50.

A second PCR of 7 to 11 cycles used a sample-barcoded 5' primer and a J-beta primer mix. CDR3-containing paired-end reads numbering at least 2.5 million came from each sample. TCRdb fed the 5' RACE reads into MiXCR, producing one record per CDR3 protein. The sample yields hundreds of thousands of distinct CDR3 sequences, under 45% seen once. Healthy Caucasian individuals from Russia aged about 6 to 100 were enrolled as donors. This receptor was obtained from a man in his 60s in good health. Source material: blood.

The CDR3 is CASSSQGEQFF. CDR3 sequence (DNA): TGTGCCAGCAGTTCCCAGGGTGAGCAGTTCTTC. This chain links TRBV12-3 or TRBV12-4 with TRBJ2-1; D may be TRBD1 (5 bases). The CDR3 has 11 amino acids. Trimming took off 4 bases at V and 9 bases at J, with 7 bases between the two ends.